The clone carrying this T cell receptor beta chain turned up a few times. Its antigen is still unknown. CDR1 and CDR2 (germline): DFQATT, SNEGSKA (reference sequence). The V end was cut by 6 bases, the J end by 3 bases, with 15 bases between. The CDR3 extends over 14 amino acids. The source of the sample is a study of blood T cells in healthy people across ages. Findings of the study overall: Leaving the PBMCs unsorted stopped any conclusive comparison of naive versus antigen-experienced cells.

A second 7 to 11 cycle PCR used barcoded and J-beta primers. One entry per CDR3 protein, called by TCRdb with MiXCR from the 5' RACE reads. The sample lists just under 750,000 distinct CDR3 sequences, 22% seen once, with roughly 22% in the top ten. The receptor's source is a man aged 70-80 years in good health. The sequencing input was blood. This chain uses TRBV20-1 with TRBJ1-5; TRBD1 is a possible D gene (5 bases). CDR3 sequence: CSASGQVPNQPQHF. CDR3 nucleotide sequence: TGCAGTGCCAGCGGACAAGTACCCAATCAGCCCCAGCATTTT.